The rows below give T cell receptor beta chains drawn from one sample of a study of T cells in Graves' hyperthyroidism and ophthalmopathy. TCRdb re-called the multiplex PCR reads through MiXCR, storing one row per CDR3 protein. The sample lists a few hundred thousand distinct CDR3 sequences, 35% to 55% occurring once. The sample taken for sequencing was peripheral blood or thyroid tissue (not recorded which). The receptor source for this set is a woman aged 18-30 years with Graves' hyperthyroidism. CDR3s include the opening cysteine and the closing phenylalanine or tryptophan. A D gene is named only where the DNA matches it firmly. Size values are once, few and many counts, or a class for expanded clones, and some rows have none.

D	J	size	V	CDR3	DNA
.	TRBJ1-2	many	TRBV11-2	CASSLDLPGWDGYTF	TGTGCCAGCAGCTTAGATCTGCCAGGGTGGGATGGCTACACCTTC
.	TRBJ2-3	few	TRBV7-2	CASSPNRNTQYF	TGTGCCAGCAGCCCCAACCGTAATACGCAGTATTTT
.	TRBJ2-7	many	TRBV7-2	CASSAGTETLTKPYEQYF	TGTGCCAGCAGCGCTGGGACTGAAACCCTTACAAAACCCTACGAGCAGTACTTC
TRBD1	TRBJ1-5	.	TRBV19	CASSVQGAHQPQHF	TGTGCCAGTAGTGTACAGGGGGCTCACCAGCCCCAGCATTTT
TRBD2	TRBJ2-5	many	TRBV5-1	CASSYAGTSGPETQYF	TGCGCCAGCAGCTACGCCGGGACTAGCGGACCGGAGACCCAGTACTTC
.	TRBJ1-1	.	TRBV10-1	CASSESVQGPEAFF	TGCGCCAGCAGTGAGTCGGTGCAGGGTCCTGAAGCTTTCTTT
.	TRBJ2-5	many	TRBV4-1	CASSQDPGPGAQYF	TGCGCCAGCAGCCAAGATCCGGGCCCGGGGGCCCAGTACTTC
.	TRBJ1-1	few	TRBV4-1	CASSQDPFQLNTEAFF	TGCGCCAGCAGCCAAGATCCGTTTCAATTGAACACTGAAGCTTTCTTT
.	TRBJ2-2	.	TRBV15	CATSPTPTLTGELFF	TGTGCCACCAGCCCCACCCCCACCCTTACCGGGGAGCTGTTTTTT
TRBD1	TRBJ1-5	many	TRBV2	CASQKDRGINQPQHF	TGTGCCAGCCAGAAGGACAGGGGCATTAATCAGCCCCAGCATTTT